The next 14 T cell receptor beta chains were all read from a single sample in a study of T cells in Graves' hyperthyroidism and ophthalmopathy. The TCR beta CDR3 regions underwent amplification using RNA transcripts as the source. HTBI primers were employed in a first-round RT-PCR of the TCR CDR3. MiXCR, run by TCRdb on the multiplex PCR reads, gives a single entry per CDR3 protein. The sample includes a few hundred thousand distinct CDR3 sequences, under 60% of them seen just once. Sequencing was performed on peripheral blood or thyroid tissue (not recorded which). Every receptor here comes from a woman aged 18-29 years with Graves' hyperthyroidism.

This clonotype was observed a few times. The chain joins TRBV7-3 to TRBJ2-3, with 9 bases matching TRBD2. V lost 1 base and J lost 6; bases outside the gene matches: 5. Germline V CDR1 and CDR2: SGHTA, FQGTGA. This CDR3 comprises 15 residues. CDR3 coding DNA: TGTGCCAGCAGCTTAAGCGGGAGGGCTGGGGATACGCAGTATTTT. Protein: CASSLSGRAGDTQYF.

The table lists this clonotype with many counts. The V and J genes are TRBV24-1 and TRBJ2-2, with a weak D call TRBD2 (6 bases). The CDR3 runs 17 residues. CDR1 and CDR2 from the germline V gene are KGHDR and SFDVKD. Trimming stripped 3 bases from V and 5 bases from J, with 18 bases between. CDR3 loop: CATSDTSWGKGTGELFF. DNA for the CDR3: TGTGCCACCAGTGATACTAGCTGGGGTAAGGGGACCGGGGAGCTGTTTTTT.

This clonotype occurred a few times. This sequence joins TRBV24-1 and TRBJ2-7, with 10 bases matching TRBD1. The germline CDR1 and CDR2 sequences are KGHDR and SFDVKD. J was trimmed by 0 bases and V by 2 bases; bases with no gene match: 3. The CDR3 sequence is 16 residues long. CDR3 amino acids: CATSDSGTGDSYEQYF. The DNA for the CDR3 is TGTGCCACCAGTGATTCCGGGACAGGGGACTCCTACGAGCAGTACTTC.

This chain uses TRBV20-1 with TRBJ1-2; no firm D call. The length of the CDR3 is 16 residues. V was shortened by 0 bases and J by 4 bases, with 18 bases between the two germline ends. CDR1 and CDR2 from the germline V gene are DFQATT and SNEGSKA (reference sequence). CDR3 protein: CSARDPITAPGYGYTF. CDR3 DNA: TGCAGTGCTAGAGATCCCATAACAGCGCCGGGCTATGGCTACACCTTC.

This sequence joins TRBV7-6 and TRBJ1-1; D is unclear. The germline V gene has CDR1 SGHVS and CDR2 FNYEAQ. The CDR3 runs to 12 residues. The V end was cut by 0 bases, the J end by 8 bases, with 7 bases between. The chain's CDR3 is CASSLAAGEAFF. The CDR3 DNA follows: TGTGCCAGCAGCTTAGCGGCGGGGGAAGCTTTCTTT.

The chain employs TRBV2 and TRBJ2-7; D is unresolved. The CDR3 consists of 14 residues. The ends were cut back, 3 bases at V and 2 bases at J, with 11 bases in the middle. In germline, CDR1 is SNHLY, CDR2 FYNNEI. CDR3 in amino acids: CASSENPAPYEQYF. DNA of the CDR3: TGTGCCAGCAGTGAGAACCCAGCCCCCTACGAGCAGTACTTC. The full variable domain, in which reference TRBV2 and TRBJ2-7 provide the parts outside the CDR3, is EPEVTQTPSHQVTQMGQEVILRCVPISNHLYFYWYRQILGQKVEFLVSFYNNEISEKSEIFDDQFSVERPDGSNFTLKIRSTKLEDSAMYFCASSENPAPYEQYFGPGTRLTVT.

This clonotype was picked up many times. The rearrangement uses TRBV3-1 and TRBJ1-1; TRBD1 is a possible D gene (5 bases). The CDR3 has 16 amino acids. V gave up 3 bases and J gave up 6 bases, with 20 bases separating them. CDR1 LGHDT and CDR2 YNNKEL come from the germline V gene (reference sequence). The chain's CDR3 is CASSQVDTAGRAEAFF. In DNA form, the CDR3 reads TGTGCCAGCAGCCAGGTGGACACCGCTGGGAGGGCTGAAGCTTTCTTT.

At least ten counts were recorded for this clonotype. This chain connects TRBV3-1 to TRBJ1-2; TRBD1 agrees at 7 bases. V lost 4 bases to trimming and J lost 6 bases; unmatched junction nucleotides: 11. The CDR3 runs 15 residues. Per germline, CDR1 LGHDT and CDR2 YNNKEL (reference sequence). CDR3 sequence: CASSLGVGGRNGYTF. CDR3 coding DNA: TGTGCCAGCAGCCTCGGGGTAGGGGGCAGGAATGGCTACACCTTC.

The J gene is TRBJ2-5, the V gene TRBV20-1; D is unclear. The CDR3 runs to 14 residues. Germline assignment: CDR1 DFQATT and CDR2 SNEGSKA (reference sequence). The ends were cut back, 6 bases at V and 2 bases at J, with 16 bases in the middle. The CDR3 spells CSARPVLLQETQYF. The CDR3 DNA follows: TGCAGTGCAAGACCGGTATTGCTTCAAGAGACCCAGTACTTC.

The table lists this clonotype with many counts. J is TRBJ1-2 and V is TRBV4-1; D gene uncertain. Germline CDR1 and CDR2: MGHRA and YSYEKL. Between the trimmed V and J ends, which lost 1 base and 1 base, there was a span of 13 bases. The CDR3 has 16 amino acids. The chain's CDR3 is CASSQVAPDGNYGYTF. Written as DNA, the CDR3 is TGCGCCAGCAGCCAAGTCGCCCCAGACGGTAACTATGGCTACACCTTC.

This clonotype was recorded a few times. CDR3 nucleotides: TGTGCCAGCAGCCAAGAAGTGGGCTCTCAAGAGACCCAGTACTTC. Amino acid sequence: CASSQEVGSQETQYF. The chain links TRBV3-1 to TRBJ2-5, with D unresolved. The CDR3 sequence is 15 residues long. CDR1 and CDR2 (germline): LGHDT, YNNKEL (reference sequence). Trimming left V 0 bases short and J 2 bases short, with 10 bases between.

This clonotype was counted ten times or more. The chain carries TRBV10-1 and TRBJ2-5, with 7 bases that match TRBD2. Trimming at V came to 0 bases and at J to 3 bases, leaving 13 bases not matched to a gene. Germline V gene sequence: CDR1 WNHNN, CDR2 SYGVQD (reference sequence). CDR3 length: 18 amino acids. CDR3 sequence reads: CASSESTSGGSPKETQYF. The CDR3 bases are TGCGCCAGCAGTGAGTCGACGTCGGGCGGGAGCCCGAAAGAGACCCAGTACTTC.

V usage is TRBV28 and J usage is TRBJ1-2; a possible D gene is TRBD1 (6 bases). In germline, CDR1 is MDHEN, CDR2 SYDVKM. Trimming pared 6 bases from V and 2 bases from J, leaving 13 bases between. The CDR3 is 14 residues long. The DNA for the CDR3 is TGTGCCAGCAGCTCAGGGGCCAAAAACTATGGCTACACCTTC. Translating it yields CASSSGAKNYGYTF.

The V gene is TRBV5-5, the J gene TRBJ2-1; 7 bases match TRBD2. The V segment lost 4 bases and the J segment 2 bases; nucleotides outside the gene matches: 6. CDR1 and CDR2 (germline): SGHKS, YYEKEE (reference sequence). There are 15 residues in the CDR3. This CDR3 is CASSEGLVTYNEQFF. For the CDR3, the DNA is TGTGCCAGCAGCGAAGGACTAGTTACCTACAATGAGCAGTTCTTC. The whole variable domain, remainder taken from reference TRBV5-5 and TRBJ2-1, is DAGVTQSPTHLIKTRGQQVTLRCSPISGHKSVSWYQQVLGQGPQFIFQYYEKEERGRGNFPDRFSARQFPNYSSELNVNALLLGDSALYLCASSEGLVTYNEQFFGPGTRLTVL.